The 21 T cell receptor beta chains reported below all come from one sample, sequenced in a study of blood T cell repertoires in COVID-19. The protocol was immunoSEQ multiplex PCR, while the TCRdb copy is restricted to in-frame clones and leaves out a portion. The data hold approximately 100,000 clones, with more than 90% observed a single time. Sequenced material: peripheral blood. These receptors were taken from a man between 65 and 85 years old with acute or convalescent COVID-19.

This chain connects TRBV11-2 to TRBJ2-1, with 13 bases fitting TRBD2. This CDR3 comprises 17 residues. The germline gives CDR1 SGHAT, CDR2 FQNNGV. V was pared by 4 bases and J by 3 bases, with 6 bases of the junction left unmatched. In DNA form, the CDR3 reads TGTGCCAGCAGCTACGGACTAGCGGGGGAAAACTACAATGAGCAGTTCTTC. This translates into CASSYGLAGENYNEQFF.

The chain uses TRBV5-1 and TRBJ1-4; perhaps TRBD1 as D (6 bases). CDR3 length: 16 amino acids. The V end was cut by 0 bases, the J end by 7 bases, with 16 bases between. Germline V gene data show CDR1 as SGHRS and CDR2 as YFSETQ. In DNA form, the CDR3 reads TGCGCCAGCAGCTTGGAGGGAAACAGGGCTGGTGAAAAACTGTTTTTT. As protein: CASSLEGNRAGEKLFF.

The table lists this clone with a count of one. V is TRBV19 and J is TRBJ1-1; TRBD1 might be the D (5 bases). Germline-derived CDR1 and CDR2 are LNHDA and SQIVND (reference sequence). V lost 8 bases and J lost 5, with 12 bases in between. There are 12 residues in the CDR3. The CDR3 DNA reads as TGTGCCAGTGGGGCGGGGCCTACTGAAGCTTTCTTT. Its protein product is CASGAGPTEAFF.

The gene calls are TRBV5-8 and TRBJ1-1; weak D call: TRBD1 (6 bases). The V gene lost 4 bases and the J gene lost 5 bases, with 18 bases spanning the gap. The CDR3 is made up of 15 amino acids. Germline V gives CDR1 SGHTS, CDR2 YDEGEE. CDR3 coding DNA: TGTGCCAGCAGCCCAGGGGTAAGAATGGGGACTGAAGCTTTCTTT. It yields the protein CASSPGVRMGTEAFF.

J is TRBJ1-1 and V is TRBV18; 8 bases are shared with TRBD1. The CDR3 extends over 14 amino acids. J gave up 4 bases and V 3 bases, and 4 bases lay outside the gene matches. Per germline, CDR1 KGHSH and CDR2 LQKENI. In nucleotides, the CDR3 is TGTGCCAGCTCACCCCCAGGGGGCCGCACTGAAGCTTTCTTT. Its translation: CASSPPGGRTEAFF.

The chain links TRBV6-5 to TRBJ1-6; D gene uncertain. The CDR3 loop spans 15 amino acids. Per germline, CDR1 MNHEY and CDR2 SVGAGI. Trimming took off 0 bases at V and 6 bases at J, with 9 bases between the two ends. CDR3: CASSYSLAFNSPLHF. CDR3 sequence (DNA): TGTGCCAGCAGTTACTCATTGGCTTTTAATTCACCCCTCCACTTT.

This sequence joins TRBV6-5 and TRBJ1-1; 8 bases agree with TRBD1. The germline gives CDR1 MNHEY, CDR2 SVGAGI. Trimming cost V 6 bases and J 5 bases; bases outside gene matches: 5. The CDR3 covers 13 residues. The chain's CDR3 is CASSAGGRTEAFF. For the CDR3, the DNA is TGTGCCAGCAGCGCAGGGGGCAGGACTGAAGCTTTCTTT.

The rearrangement joins TRBV6-2 or TRBV6-3 to TRBJ1-2; 8 bases match TRBD1. From germline, CDR1 is MNHEY and CDR2 SVGEGT. CDR3 length: 15 amino acids. V shed 2 bases, J shed 4 bases, and the junction held 6 bases outside the gene matches. In DNA, the CDR3 is TGTGCCAGCAGTTACACCCCGACAGGGGTCTATGGCTACACCTTC. Translated: CASSYTPTGVYGYTF.

The CDR3 DNA follows: TGTGCCAGCAGTTATGACCGAGGAGACGGCTACACCTTC. It specifies CASSYDRGDGYTF. The chain uses TRBV6-6 and TRBJ1-2, with D uncertain. Germline-derived CDR1 and CDR2 are MNHNY and SVGAGI (reference sequence). V lost 3 bases and J 8 bases, leaving 13 bases between the germline ends. This CDR3 has 13 residues.

V is TRBV28 and J is TRBJ2-7; the D is unclear. V was clipped by 6 bases and J by 3 bases, with 9 bases between them. The CDR3 length is 12 residues. CDR1 and CDR2 (germline): MDHEN, SYDVKM. CDR3 DNA sequence: TGTGCCAGCAGCCCCCCCGTCTACGAGCAGTACTTC. Residues: CASSPPVYEQYF.

The rearrangement joins TRBV6-4 to TRBJ2-1; TRBD1 is a possible D gene (5 bases). Germline CDR1 reads MRHNA; CDR2 reads SNTAGT. With 4 bases removed from V and 1 base from J, the gap between germline ends came to 14 bases. CDR3 length: 16 amino acids. CDR3 DNA sequence: TGTGCCAGCAGTGGCACACCTGGGGCGTCCTACAATGAGCAGTTCTTC. It codes for CASSGTPGASYNEQFF.

The rearrangement links TRBV6-2 or TRBV6-3 to TRBJ2-1, with a weak D call TRBD2 (6 bases). Trimming shortened V by 2 bases and J by 0 bases, and 11 bases separated the two germline ends. The CDR3 loop spans 16 amino acids. CDR1 is MNHEY, CDR2 SVGEGT, per germline. This CDR3 is CASSYPTAGSYNEQFF. CDR3 coding DNA: TGTGCCAGCAGTTACCCCACAGCGGGCTCCTACAATGAGCAGTTCTTC.

The count of this clone is one. The chain uses TRBV9 and TRBJ2-5; 9 bases align to TRBD2. The CDR3 sequence is 13 residues long. The trim removed 2 bases at V and 5 bases at J, leaving 1 base unmatched. Germline V lookup: CDR1 SGDLS, CDR2 YYNGEE. The CDR3 is CASSVTSGETQYF. The CDR3 DNA follows: TGTGCCAGCAGCGTCACTAGCGGGGAGACCCAGTACTTC.

This clone was recorded once. The J gene is TRBJ2-2, the V gene TRBV11-3; D remains ambiguous. The V and J ends lost 7 bases and 5 bases respectively, with 5 bases between them. Germline loops: CDR1 SGHNT, CDR2 YENEEA. This CDR3 is built from 11 residues. CDR3 nucleotides: TGTGCCAGCACCGGGACCGGGGAGCTGTTTTTT. Translated: CASTGTGELFF.

The chain has TRBV18 and TRBJ1-1; no firm D call. Per the germline V gene, CDR1 is KGHSH and CDR2 is LQKENI. The CDR3 is 14 amino acids. V lost 2 bases and J lost 5, with 12 bases in between. The CDR3 bases are TGTGCCAGCTCACCAGCACAGATCAGGACTGAAGCTTTCTTT. It specifies CASSPAQIRTEAFF.

The chain carries TRBV21-1 and TRBJ1-2; the listed D gene, TRBD1, was not tested against the DNA. TRBV21-1 counts as a pseudogene. The CDR3 has 17 amino acids. The CDR3 region is CASSKEADSCLNYGYTF. The CDR3 DNA sequence: TGTGCCAGCAGCAAAGAAGCCGACAGCTGCCTGAACTATGGCTACACCTTC.

This clone was detected many times. The rearrangement joins TRBV18 to TRBJ2-7; a weak D match, TRBD2 (7 bases). V was shortened by 3 bases and J by 2 bases, with 14 bases between the two germline ends. Germline V CDR1 and CDR2: KGHSH, LQKENI. The CDR3 spans 15 residues. The CDR3 bases are TGTGCCAGCTCACCCCCGGCGGGGGCCGCCTACGAGCAGTACTTC. As protein: CASSPPAGAAYEQYF.

The rearrangement uses TRBV5-5 and TRBJ2-7; D is ambiguous. Trimming shortened V by 0 bases and J by 3 bases, and 10 bases separated the two germline ends. The CDR3 runs to 14 residues. Germline loops: CDR1 SGHKS, CDR2 YYEKEE (reference sequence). The CDR3 DNA follows: TGTGCCAGCAGCTTGGTTGCAGGATACTACGAGCAGTACTTC. Its protein is CASSLVAGYYEQYF.

The chain couples TRBV5-6 to TRBJ2-5, with no clear D. Germline loops: CDR1 SGHDT, CDR2 YYEEEE. The germline V and J ends were trimmed by 2 bases and 5 bases, with 7 bases remaining between them. The CDR3 runs 12 residues. The CDR3 DNA sequence: TGTGCCAGCAGCTTTATTCTGGAGACCCAGTACTTC. It encodes CASSFILETQYF.

V gene TRBV30 combines with J gene TRBJ2-7; D call uncertain. V lost 1 base and J lost 7, with 14 bases in between. The CDR3 is 13 amino acids. Germline CDR1 reads GTSNPN; CDR2 reads SVGIG (reference sequence). CDR3 bases: TGTGCCTGGAGTGGACAAGCCGTTCAGGAGCAGTACTTC. Its translation: CAWSGQAVQEQYF.

This chain joins TRBV9 and TRBJ2-7, with 8 bases matching TRBD2. V lost 2 bases to trimming and J lost 0 bases; unmatched junction nucleotides: 4. The CDR3 has 15 residues. Looked up from germline, CDR1 is SGDLS and CDR2 is YYNGEE. Written as DNA, the CDR3 is TGTGCCAGCAGCGTCGGAGCGGGAGACTCCTACGAGCAGTACTTC. This sequence encodes CASSVGAGDSYEQYF. The variable domain in full, with the rest retrieved from reference TRBV9 and TRBJ2-7, is DSGVTQTPKHLITATGQRVTLRCSPRSGDLSVYWYQQSLDQGLQFLIQYYNGEERAKGNILERFSAQQFPDLHSELNLSSLELGDSALYFCASSVGAGDSYEQYFGPGTRLTVT.